The rows below give T cell receptor beta chains drawn from one sample of a study of blood T cell repertoires in COVID-19. TCRdb's copy holds only in-frame clones and misses some; the assay was immunoSEQ multiplex PCR. This sample carries some 240,000 clones, around 87% of them seen once, and the ten largest clones take approximately 2.3%. The sequencing input was peripheral blood. These receptors were obtained from a woman aged 55-69 years with COVID-19, enrolled during active disease. Both conserved end residues are part of each CDR3. D genes are given only for firm matches. The size field is filled for only some rows; it gives once, few, many or a size class.

>TRBJ2-3|TRBV7-2|-|TRBD1
CASSLAGQGAGDTQYF
TGTGCCAGCAGCTTAGCGGGACAGGGGGCAGGAGATACGCAGTATTTT
>TRBJ1-5|TRBV29-1|-|-
CSPSSGQPQHF
TGCAGCCCGTCCTCGGGTCAGCCCCAGCATTTT
>TRBJ1-5|TRBV7-2|once|TRBD1
CASSTGTGGIQPQHF
TGTGCCAGCAGCACCGGGACAGGGGGCATTCAGCCCCAGCATTTT
>TRBJ1-4|TRBV30|-|TRBD1
CAWDREFGEKLFF
TGTGCCTGGGACAGGGAGTTTGGAGAAAAACTGTTTTTT
>TRBJ1-4|TRBV30|few|TRBD1
CAHNEGQGGRNEKLFF
TGTGCTCATAATGAGGGACAGGGAGGCCGTAATGAAAAACTGTTTTTT
>TRBJ2-2|TRBV30|-|TRBD2
CAWEGGTSGGKNTGELFF
TGTGCCTGGGAAGGAGGGACTAGCGGGGGAAAAAACACCGGGGAGCTGTTTTTT
>TRBJ1-2|TRBV19|-|-
CASNLQGAYGYTF
TGTGCCAGTAATCTACAGGGAGCATATGGCTACACCTTC
>TRBJ1-2|TRBV19|-|TRBD1
CASSRVDRGGGYTF
TGTGCCAGTAGTAGGGTCGACAGGGGCGGAGGCTACACCTTC
>TRBJ2-2|TRBV7-3|-|TRBD2
CASSSPWGLAGGSNTGELFF
TGTGCCAGCAGCTCTCCCTGGGGCCTAGCGGGGGGCTCGAACACCGGGGAGCTGTTTTTT
>TRBJ2-4|TRBV10-3|-|TRBD1
CAISETTGGPKNIQYF
TGTGCCATCAGTGAGACGACAGGGGGCCCCAAAAACATTCAGTACTTC
>TRBJ1-5|TRBV9|-|TRBD1
CASSVGGGRNQPQHF
TGTGCCAGCAGCGTAGGAGGGGGCCGCAATCAGCCCCAGCATTTT
>TRBJ2-7|TRBV9|-|TRBD1
CASSQTGDSYEQYF
TGTGCCAGCAGTCAGACAGGGGATTCCTACGAGCAGTACTTC
>TRBJ2-2|TRBV19|-|-
CASRERFGAGELFF
TGTGCCAGCAGAGAGCGGTTTGGAGCCGGGGAGCTGTTTTTT
>TRBJ2-1|TRBV5-1|-|TRBD2
CASSLANGLAGEQFF
TGCGCCAGCAGCTTGGCGAACGGACTAGCGGGGGAGCAGTTCTTC
>TRBJ2-5|TRBV6-6|-|TRBD2
CASSPDGGSKTQYF
TGTGCCAGCAGTCCGGACGGGGGGTCGAAGACCCAGTACTTC
>TRBJ2-2|TRBV19|-|-
CATLSGTGAPGELFF
TGTGCCACTTTAAGCGGGACAGGTGCCCCCGGGGAGCTGTTTTTT
>TRBJ2-3|TRBV19|-|TRBD2
CASSIEAGGRYTQYF
TGTGCCAGTAGTATAGAAGCGGGGGGCCGATATACGCAGTATTTT
>TRBJ1-2|TRBV19|-|-
CASSMKERYGYTF
TGTGCCAGTAGTATGAAGGAGAGGTATGGCTACACCTTC
>TRBJ2-5|TRBV6-5|-|-
CASQELAEVTQYF
TGTGCCAGCCAGGAACTGGCGGAGGTAACCCAGTACTTC
>TRBJ2-4|TRBV6-6|few|TRBD1
CASSSDRGENIQYF
TGTGCCAGCAGTTCCGACAGGGGGGAGAACATTCAGTACTTC
>TRBJ2-7|TRBV13|-|-
CASSLGLYEQYF
TGTGCCAGCAGCTTAGGCCTTTACGAGCAGTACTTC
>TRBJ1-1|TRBV9|once|TRBD1
CASSGSTGFEAFF
TGTGCCAGCAGCGGATCGACAGGGTTTGAAGCTTTCTTT
>TRBJ2-7|TRBV18|-|TRBD1
CASSPGTATYEQYF
TGTGCCAGCTCACCCGGGACAGCAACCTACGAGCAGTACTTC
>TRBJ1-2|TRBV7-2|-|TRBD1
CASSLGQGKGYTF
TGTGCCAGCAGCTTGGGACAGGGTAAAGGCTACACCTTC
>TRBJ1-2|TRBV5-1|-|TRBD1
CASSFLQGAVGYTF
TGCGCCAGCAGCTTCCTCCAGGGGGCAGTTGGCTACACCTTC
>TRBJ2-3|TRBV9|once|TRBD2
CASSVGPGQRGLGRPSTDTQYF
TGTGCCAGCAGCGTAGGCCCCGGACAGCGGGGACTAGGACGTCCTAGCACAGATACGCAGTATTTT
>TRBJ1-3|TRBV5-4|-|-
CASSLDRVGNTIYF
TGTGCCAGCAGCTTGGACAGGGTTGGAAACACCATATATTTT
>TRBJ1-5|TRBV19|few|-
CASSIGSSNQPQHF
TGTGCCAGTAGTATTGGCAGTAGCAATCAGCCCCAGCATTTT
>TRBJ1-1|TRBV19|few|-
CASSIRQGNTEAFF
TGTGCCAGTAGTATACGGCAGGGGAACACTGAAGCTTTCTTT
>TRBJ1-1|TRBV11-2|-|-
CASSLDSSGVNTEAFF
TGTGCCAGCAGCTTAGATTCGTCCGGGGTGAATACTGAAGCTTTCTTT
>TRBJ2-7|TRBV2|-|TRBD1
CASRRGQGISYEQYF
TGTGCCAGCAGAAGGGGACAGGGAATCTCCTACGAGCAGTACTTC
>TRBJ2-3|TRBV10-3|-|TRBD2
CATGLAIRNTDTQYF
TGTGCCACGGGACTAGCGATACGTAACACAGATACGCAGTATTTT
>TRBJ1-6|TRBV28|few|-
CASSGPGARFLHF
TGTGCCAGCAGTGGCCCTGGGGCGCGCTTCCTCCACTTT
>TRBJ1-5|TRBV27|once|-
CASSLDRDTPQHF
TGTGCCAGCAGTTTAGATCGAGACACACCCCAGCATTTT
>TRBJ2-3|TRBV7-8|-|-
CASSLQGGADTQYF
TGTGCCAGCAGCTTACAGGGTGGGGCAGATACGCAGTATTTT
>TRBJ2-7|TRBV9|-|-
CASSVGGGEQYF
TGTGCCAGCAGCGTAGGGGGAGGTGAGCAGTACTTC